This T cell receptor beta chain emerged from a study of cytomegalovirus exposure and HLA in healthy donors. General observations from the study: Among TCR beta chains, those listed as cytomegalovirus-associated numbered some 160. For most TCR beta V segments, an earlier analysis put the productive rate at about 87% or about 30% of the time.

On this clone itself: The antigen is unknown.

A multiplex PCR was run with 60 Vbeta primers and 13 Jbeta primers. Sequenced by immunoSEQ multiplex PCR; TCRdb stores in-frame clones only, minus some. The sample includes around 180,000 clones, around 68% seen only once; the top ten take over 1.2%. Germline CDR1 and CDR2: SGHRS and YFSETQ. V gave up 6 bases and J gave up 5 bases; unmatched junction bases: 6. The CDR3 runs 16 residues. The chain recombines TRBV5-1 with TRBJ2-1; 15 nucleotides agree with TRBD2. Sequencing used PBMCs. The clonotype originates from a girl aged 5-17 years in good health and CMV-seronegative. The CDR3 region is CASNGLAGGPHNEQFF. CDR3 nucleotide sequence: TGCGCCAGCAACGGACTAGCGGGGGGGCCGCACAATGAGCAGTTCTTC.